The entry that follows covers one T cell receptor beta chain sequence. Antigen specificity is unknown. The TCR beta CDR3 regions underwent amplification using RNA transcripts as the source. TCR CDR3 underwent first-round RT-PCR with the HTBI primer set. TCRdb used MiXCR to reprocess the multiplex PCR reads, holding one entry per CDR3 protein. The data contain roughly 350,000 distinct CDR3 sequences, roughly 13% of them singletons. This CDR3 contains 12 residues. V shed 2 bases and J shed 5 bases, with 5 bases lying between them. Germline CDR1 SGHKS, CDR2 YYEKEE (reference sequence). The data were taken from a study of T cells in Graves' hyperthyroidism and ophthalmopathy. Notes on the study in general: Among clonotypes expanded in thyroid above 0.001, most were also found in blood.

This receptor was identified in a woman between 40 and 50 years old with Graves' ophthalmopathy. The sample consisted of blood. V usage is TRBV5-5 and J usage is TRBJ2-1; D is unresolved. Here the CDR3 DNA reads TGTGCCAGCAGCTTCCAGAACAATGAGCAGTTCTTC. It specifies CASSFQNNEQFF.